Sequencing of this T cell receptor beta chain was carried out in a study of tumor-infiltrating lymphocytes in localized non-small cell lung cancer. Study-level findings and limits: Tumor T-cell fraction from TCR sequencing was not associated with recurrence-free survival (p = 0.61). TCRbeta sequencing showed higher T cell infiltration in tumors than uninvolved lung.

On this clone itself: Antigen: not known.

Data came from immunoSEQ multiplex PCR; TCRdb stores just in-frame clones and leaves some out. The data show tens of thousands of clones, 80% seen once. In germline, CDR1 is SGHRS, CDR2 YFSETQ. This CDR3 is 15 amino acids long. V lost 1 base, J lost 9 bases, and 7 bases stayed unmatched. Sequencing was performed on lung tumor tissue. This sequence joins TRBV5-1 and TRBJ2-1, with TRBD2 matching over 10 bases. The sequence was collected from a human donor with non-small cell lung cancer. CDR3 loop: CASSLRLAGVGEQFF. The CDR3 nucleotides are TGCGCCAGCAGCTTGAGGCTAGCGGGAGTTGGTGAGCAGTTCTTC. The variable domain in full, with the rest retrieved from reference TRBV5-1 and TRBJ2-1, is KAGVTQTPRYLIKTRGQQVTLSCSPISGHRSVSWYQQTPGQGLQFLFEYFSETQRNKGNFPGRFSGRQFSNSRSEMNVSTLELGDSALYLCASSLRLAGVGEQFFGPGTRLTVL.